Given below is one TCR beta chain in context. These data belong to a study of Ad26.COV2.S vaccination and SARS-CoV-2 variants. The J segment lost 8 bases and the V segment lost 4 bases, leaving 10 bases of the junction unmatched. CDR3 length: 14 residues. Germline loops: CDR1 LNHNV, CDR2 YYDKDF (reference sequence). Treatment here: 15 to 20 received Ad26.COV2.S at low or high dose, single or two shots; several received placebo; per-sample allocation not given. Day 63 following the first vaccine or placebo injection was when the samples were taken. An Ad26 vector expressing Wuhan-strain SARS-CoV-2 spike constituted the vaccine. Libraries were prepared by immunoSEQ multiplex PCR; TCRdb keeps only in-frame clonotypes and omits some of them. The table shows some 340,000 clones, with around four fifths occurring only once.

The receptor's source is a person aged 18-65 years who received the Ad26.COV2.S COVID-19 vaccine or a placebo. This material consisted of peripheral blood, taken in a trial of Ad26.COV2.S vaccine versus placebo. V and J are TRBV15 and TRBJ1-2, with TRBD1 matching over 7 bases. CDR3 DNA sequence: TGTGCCACCAGCACGATGACAGGGTCAGAGGGCTACACCTTC. Protein: CATSTMTGSEGYTF.